This is a list of T cell receptor beta chains from one sample in a study of vaccination effects on CD4 cells after COVID-19. Repertoires were generated with immunoSEQ multiplex PCR, while TCRdb's copy carries only in-frame clones and drops some. The sample comprises roughly 46,000 clones, 65% to 75% of which are singletons, and 5% to 5.5% rests with the top ten. Antigen specificity for these receptors is unknown. Material: CD4+ T cells from PBMCs cultured without peptide, obtained after COVID-19 vaccination. All receptors derive from a human donor who had a prior SARS-CoV-2 infection. Both conserved end residues are part of each CDR3. The D gene is left open where the match is weak. Size is omitted from some rows. Given values are once, few, many or a class for expanded clones.

CDR3 protein	CDR3 DNA	clone size	D gene	J gene	V gene
CAWSSAGTGRTEAFF	TGTGCCTGGAGCTCAGCCGGGACAGGGAGGACTGAAGCTTTCTTT	few	TRBD1	TRBJ1-1	TRBV30
CASSLPAGTGVGEQYF	TGTGCCAGCAGTTTACCGGCGGGGACAGGGGTTGGCGAGCAGTACTTC	-	TRBD1	TRBJ2-7	TRBV28
CAISGSLAQANTGELFF	TGTGCCATCAGTGGGTCGCTAGCGCAAGCGAACACCGGGGAGCTGTTTTTT	-	-	TRBJ2-2	TRBV10-3
CASSIGAGGTNTEAFF	TGTGCCAGTAGTATAGGTGCAGGGGGCACGAACACTGAAGCTTTCTTT	-	TRBD1	TRBJ1-1	TRBV19
CASSLGAAGSGETQYF	TGTGCCAGCAGCTTAGGGGCAGCGGGATCTGGAGAGACCCAGTACTTC	-	TRBD2	TRBJ2-5	TRBV11-3
CASSTPGQGKHEQFF	TGTGCCAGCAGCACTCCGGGACAGGGAAAGCATGAGCAGTTCTTC	-	TRBD1	TRBJ2-1	TRBV28
CASSGQVDGYTF	TGTGCCAGCAGCGGACAGGTGGATGGCTACACCTTC	-	TRBD1	TRBJ1-2	TRBV3-1/TRBV3-2
CASRDDGTANEKLFF	TGTGCCAGCAGAGACGACGGGACCGCTAATGAAAAACTGTTTTTT	once	-	TRBJ1-4	TRBV7-9
CASSEGLRDRGYEQYF	TGTGCCAGCAGTGAAGGGCTCCGGGACAGGGGCTACGAGCAGTACTTC	few	TRBD1	TRBJ2-7	TRBV6-1
CASSRDGRDEQYF	TGCGCCAGCAGCCGAGACGGCAGGGACGAGCAGTACTTC	-	-	TRBJ2-7	TRBV4-1
CASSLEPSGRLTQYF	TGTGCCAGCAGCTTAGAACCTAGCGGGAGACTGACCCAGTACTTC	-	TRBD2	TRBJ2-5	TRBV7-6
CASSYVRGLNQPQHF	TGCGCCAGCAGCTATGTCAGGGGCCTCAATCAGCCCCAGCATTTT	-	-	TRBJ1-5	TRBV5-1
CASSTAPQDEQFF	TGTGCCAGCAGCACAGCCCCCCAGGATGAGCAGTTCTTC	-	-	TRBJ2-1	TRBV9
CASSFDPEGRETQYF	TGCGCCAGCAGCTTTGACCCCGAGGGAAGAGAGACCCAGTACTTC	-	-	TRBJ2-5	TRBV5-1
CASSLGLYGYTF	TGTGCCAGCAGCTTGGGACTCTATGGCTACACCTTC	-	-	TRBJ1-2	TRBV7-9
CASSFWTTISGNTIYF	TGTGCCAGCAGCTTCTGGACAACCATCTCTGGAAACACCATATATTTT	few	-	TRBJ1-3	TRBV5-6
CASSDQNTGELFF	TGTGCCAGCAGCGATCAGAACACCGGGGAGCTGTTTTTT	-	-	TRBJ2-2	TRBV3-1/TRBV3-2
CASSAWGGNTEAFF	TGTGCCAGCAGTGCGTGGGGGGGGAACACTGAAGCTTTCTTT	-	-	TRBJ1-1	TRBV2
CASSIQGAGELFF	TGTGCCAGCAGTATACAGGGGGCCGGGGAGCTGTTTTTT	-	TRBD1	TRBJ2-2	TRBV6-5
CASSLVGPGETQYF	TGCGCCAGCAGCTTGGTAGGGCCAGGAGAGACCCAGTACTTC	-	-	TRBJ2-5	TRBV5-1
CASSPRMGQGYGYTF	TGTGCCAGCTCCCCTAGGATGGGACAGGGCTATGGCTACACCTTC	-	TRBD1	TRBJ1-2	TRBV2
CATSPQGGQAFSGNTIYF	TGTGCCACCAGCCCGCAAGGAGGACAGGCTTTCTCTGGAAACACCATATATTTT	-	TRBD1	TRBJ1-3	TRBV15
CATSDKSNQPQHF	TGTGCCACCTCGGACAAGAGCAATCAGCCCCAGCATTTT	-	-	TRBJ1-5	TRBV10-3
CASSPRTSGSPYNEQFF	TGTGCCAGCAGCCCGCGGACTAGCGGGAGTCCCTACAATGAGCAGTTCTTC	-	TRBD2	TRBJ2-1	TRBV7-3
CAWSNRYGYTF	TGTGCCTGGAGTAACCGATATGGCTACACCTTC	-	-	TRBJ1-2	TRBV30